This T cell receptor (beta chain) is from a study of cytomegalovirus exposure and HLA in healthy donors. Points from the study as a whole: Reportedly, HLA-A and HLA-B alleles of most subjects were accurately predicted from TCR beta.

This clone has more than one count but fewer than ten. The antigen is undetermined. PCR amplification relied on 60 Vbeta primers (plus 13 Jbeta primers). The repertoire was sequenced with immunoSEQ multiplex PCR; TCRdb's copy has only in-frame clones and lacks some. Here the sample spans 150,000 or so clones, more than 75% being singletons. J gave up 5 bases and V 5 bases, and 2 bases lay outside the gene matches. The CDR3 is 12 amino acids. CDR1 and CDR2 (germline): MDHEN, SYDVKM. V is TRBV28 and J is TRBJ1-1; 7 bases are shared with TRBD1. The specimen was PBMCs. The TCR originated in a woman in her thirties or forties in good health and CMV-seronegative. This CDR3 is CASSRGRTEAFF. The DNA of the CDR3 is TGTGCCAGCAGTAGGGGGCGAACTGAAGCTTTCTTT.